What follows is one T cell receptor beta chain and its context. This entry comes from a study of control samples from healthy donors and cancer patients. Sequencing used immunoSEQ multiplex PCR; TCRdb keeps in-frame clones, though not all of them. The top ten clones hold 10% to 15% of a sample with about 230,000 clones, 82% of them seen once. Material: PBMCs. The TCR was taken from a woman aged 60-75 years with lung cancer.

CDR3 region: CASSVESGSNEQFF. CDR3 DNA: TGTGCCAGCAGCGTAGAGAGCGGGAGTAATGAGCAGTTCTTC. The chain couples TRBV9 to TRBJ2-1, with 8 bases aligning to TRBD2. The germline V gene encodes CDR1 SGDLS and CDR2 YYNGEE. The V segment lost 0 bases and the J segment 7 bases; nucleotides outside the gene matches: 3. The CDR3 sequence is 14 residues long.